The 19 T cell receptor beta chains below come from one sample, sequenced in a study of cytomegalovirus exposure and HLA in healthy donors (TCRdb year 2017). Library prep was done by the immunoSEQ multiplex PCR assay. A mixture of 60 forward primers for TCR Vbeta segments and 13 reverse primers for TCR Jbeta segments was used in the multiplex PCR. The table was pulled from immuneACCESS by TCRdb, which kept in-frame rearrangements only. Such tables lose some clones; where checked, under half of the loss comes from unresolved V genes, and the rest has no known cause. The sample data list about 150,000 clones, and roughly 77% of these were observed just once. 11% of the sample belongs to the ten largest clones. Specimen: PBMCs. These receptors all come from a man between 18 and 29 years old in good health and CMV-seropositive.

V and J are TRBV19 and TRBJ2-1, with D possibly being TRBD2 (6 bases). CDR3 length equals 16 residues. V lost 5 bases to trimming and J lost 5 bases, with 19 bases between them. CDR1 LNHDA and CDR2 SQIVND come from the germline V gene (reference sequence). The CDR3 here is CASSSPGLAEHNEQFF. CDR3 in DNA: TGTGCCAGTAGTTCCCCCGGCTTAGCGGAACACAATGAGCAGTTCTTC.

This clone was detected only once. The J gene is TRBJ2-3, the V gene TRBV27, with TRBD2 identical over 9 bases. V was clipped by 8 bases and J by 5 bases; unmatched bases: 11. Germline V gives CDR1 MNHEY, CDR2 SMNVEV (reference sequence). CDR3 size: 15 residues. CDR3 DNA: TGTGCCAGCGGGCGCGGGAGGGCCTATGGAGATACGCAGTATTTT. This codes for CASGRGRAYGDTQYF.

This clone has just one count. The J gene is TRBJ1-4, the V gene TRBV10-1; 7 nucleotides match TRBD1. CDR1 and CDR2 (germline): WNHNN, SYGVQD (reference sequence). The CDR3 spans 15 residues. After removal of 9 bases from V and 7 bases from J, the junction contained 14 bases not matched to a gene. The CDR3 sequence is CARVPRDRAGEKLFF. The DNA for the CDR3 is TGCGCCAGGGTACCCCGAGACAGGGCAGGTGAAAAACTGTTTTTT.

This clone was seen a handful of times. V and J are TRBV28 and TRBJ1-5; 8 positions match TRBD1. V shed 4 bases and J 13 bases; nucleotides not matched to a gene: 6. This CDR3 region has 12 residues. Per germline, CDR1 MDHEN and CDR2 SYDVKM. The CDR3 DNA sequence: TGTGCCAGCAGTTGGACAGGGAGAACACAGCATTTT. Translating gives CASSWTGRTQHF.

The rearrangement links TRBV5-4 to TRBJ1-1; D is unresolved. Germline CDR1 is SGHNT and CDR2 is YYREEE (reference sequence). V gave up 0 bases and J gave up 5 bases, with 14 bases separating them. This CDR3 spans 15 amino acids. In DNA form, the CDR3 reads TGTGCCAGCAGCTTGGGGGTGAGGGATGGGACTGAAGCTTTCTTT. This translates into CASSLGVRDGTEAFF.

This rearrangement joins TRBV6-5 to TRBJ2-3; no clear D. Trimming took 4 bases from V and 0 from J, leaving 14 bases between them. This CDR3 spans 16 amino acids. Germline V gives CDR1 MNHEY, CDR2 SVGAGI. The CDR3 DNA reads TGTGCCAGCAGTTCCCTACGCGGCATTAGCACAGATACGCAGTATTTT. This sequence encodes CASSSLRGISTDTQYF.

This rearrangement joins TRBV28 to TRBJ1-1, with 7 bases matching TRBD1. V gave up 5 bases and J gave up 1 base; unmatched junction bases: 4. The CDR3 covers 14 residues. Germline lookup yields CDR1 MDHEN and CDR2 SYDVKM. For the CDR3, the DNA is TGTGCCAGCAGTGAGGGACAGACGAACACTGAAGCTTTCTTT. Translating gives CASSEGQTNTEAFF.

The rearrangement uses TRBV2 and TRBJ2-5, with 11 bases fitting TRBD2. The J call may be mistaken, given a closer DNA end match to TRBJ2-7. The CDR3 has 15 amino acids. CDR1 is SNHLY and CDR2 is FYNNEI in the germline V gene. Written as DNA, the CDR3 is TGTGCCAGCAGTCACACTAGCGGGAGCTCCTACGAGCAGTACTTC. It codes for CASSHTSGSSYEQYF.

This clone came up a few times. J is TRBJ2-5 and V is TRBV5-1; TRBD2 matches at 8 bases. The end of the DNA aligns better with TRBJ2-7, so the J call may be wrong. The CDR3 runs 15 residues. Germline V gives CDR1 SGHRS, CDR2 YFSETQ. CDR3 nucleotides: TGCGCCAGCAGCTCCCGAGCGGGAGCAGCTAACGAGCAGTACTTC. It codes for CASSSRAGAANEQYF.

This chain links TRBV28 with TRBJ2-5, with D possibly being TRBD2 (6 bases). CDR3 size: 15 residues. Deletions cut 6 bases from V and 4 bases from J, with 18 bases between. Germline CDR1 MDHEN, CDR2 SYDVKM. The CDR3 DNA follows: TGTGCCAGCAGCCCCACAGTGGGGAGGTTAGAGACCCAGTACTTC. Translated: CASSPTVGRLETQYF. Drawing the rest from reference TRBV28 and TRBJ2-5, the complete variable domain is DVKVTQSSRYLVKRTGEKVFLECVQDMDHENMFWYRQDPGLGLRLIYFSYDVKMKEKGDIPEGYSVSREKKERFSLILESASTNQTSMYLCASSPTVGRLETQYFGPGTRLLVL.

This clone was detected only a few times. The chain carries TRBV4-1 and TRBJ2-1; 10 positions agree with TRBD2. With V trimmed by 1 base and J by 8 bases, 11 bases remained unmatched. CDR3 size: 17 residues. CDR1 MGHRA and CDR2 YSYEKL come from the germline V gene. CDR3 sequence (DNA): TGCGCCAGCAGCCAAGTATCGAGCGGGAGGGCAGGGGATGAGCAGTTCTTC. This encodes CASSQVSSGRAGDEQFF.

The chain uses TRBV4-2 and TRBJ2-3; 7 nucleotides agree with TRBD2. CDR1 is LGHNA and CDR2 is YNFKEQ in the germline V gene. The CDR3 totals 16 residues. The ends lost 4 bases at V and 4 bases at J; junction bases unmatched: 11. The CDR3 loop is CASSPEGGSGADTQYF. CDR3 nucleotide sequence: TGTGCCAGCAGCCCAGAGGGCGGGAGTGGGGCAGATACGCAGTATTTT.

The gene calls are TRBV7-6 and TRBJ2-1; 11 bases are shared with TRBD2. CDR1 is SGHVS, CDR2 FNYEAQ, per germline. Trimming took 5 bases from V and 8 from J; bases not matched to a gene: 11. The CDR3 covers 16 residues. CDR3 sequence (DNA): TGTGCCAGCAGCCCCGATCTAGCGGGAGGCCCCTATGAGCAGTTCTTC. Protein sequence: CASSPDLAGGPYEQFF.

This sequence joins TRBV28 and TRBJ2-5, with TRBD2 identical over 11 bases. V was pared by 6 bases and J by 5 bases, with 8 bases of the junction left unmatched. The V gene's germline CDR1 is MDHEN and CDR2 SYDVKM. The CDR3 loop spans 15 amino acids. CDR3 amino acids: CASSHSGRADETQYF. CDR3 sequence (DNA): TGTGCCAGCAGCCATAGCGGGAGGGCCGATGAGACCCAGTACTTC.

The table lists this clone with a few counts. The V gene is TRBV15, the J gene TRBJ1-2; no firm D call. CDR1 and CDR2 from the germline V gene are LNHNV and YYDKDF (reference sequence). The V end was cut by 2 bases, the J end by 2 bases, with 15 bases between. This CDR3 spans 16 amino acids. In nucleotides, the CDR3 is TGTGCCACCAGCAGATTTCCCCCTGGAGGGAACTATGGCTACACCTTC. The encoded protein is CATSRFPPGGNYGYTF.

The rearrangement joins TRBV2 to TRBJ2-5, with TRBD1 identical over 10 bases. CDR3 size: 14 residues. The ends lost 4 bases at V and 4 bases at J; junction bases unmatched: 3. CDR1 SNHLY and CDR2 FYNNEI come from the germline V gene. CDR3 sequence reads: CASSGTGGRETQYF. CDR3 coding DNA: TGTGCCAGCAGTGGGACAGGGGGGAGAGAGACCCAGTACTTC.

V gene TRBV6-4 combines with J gene TRBJ2-3; no definite D call. The CDR3 spans 12 residues. From germline, CDR1 is MRHNA and CDR2 SNTAGT. V was shortened by 2 bases and J by 8 bases, with 8 bases between the two germline ends. The CDR3 nucleotides read TGTGCCAGCAGTGACCCTTCGGGTACGCAGTATTTT. Translating gives CASSDPSGTQYF.

The V call is TRBV21-1, the J call TRBJ2-7; the DNA was not compared with TRBD1, the D call given in the table. TRBV21-1 is shown as a pseudogene. This CDR3 has 15 residues. CDR3 DNA: TGTGCCAGCTTCTTGGGCAGAGGGGGCATCTACGAGCAGTACTTC. Residues: CASFLGRGGIYEQYF.

V gene TRBV5-1 combines with J gene TRBJ2-1; 8 bases match TRBD2. There are 14 residues in the CDR3. V lost 2 bases to trimming and J lost 8 bases; unmatched junction nucleotides: 6. CDR1 is SGHRS, CDR2 YFSETQ, per germline. The CDR3 loop reads CASSLGGAGDEQFF. The CDR3 DNA reads as TGCGCCAGCAGCTTAGGGGGAGCGGGGGATGAGCAGTTCTTC.